This T cell receptor (beta chain) is drawn from a study of T cell responses to AZD1222 COVID-19 vaccine. The CDR3 has 13 amino acids. Trimming removed 6 bases at V and 6 bases at J, with 12 bases between. The germline V gene has CDR1 KGHSH and CDR2 LQKENI. Sequenced by immunoSEQ multiplex PCR; TCRdb stores in-frame clones only, minus some. Seen here are around 100,000 clones, about 88% observed once, and the top ten hold over 15%. The receptor was isolated from an adult in good health. The genes are TRBV18 and TRBJ1-5; D is perhaps TRBD1 (5 bases). The specimen was peripheral blood, collected on day 0 of AZD1222 vaccination. The CDR3 DNA follows: TGTGCCAGCTCTCAAACAGGTGGTCAGCCCCAGCATTTT. It translates to CASSQTGGQPQHF.